Presented here are 32 T cell receptor beta chains from one specimen sequenced in a study of tumor-infiltrating lymphocytes in primary liver carcinoma. TCR beta cDNA was reverse-transcribed from 450 to 500 ng of total RNA. The reaction used a constant-region primer and ProtoScript II reverse transcriptase. For TCR beta, libraries were produced by three nested multiplex PCR rounds using slightly modified ARM-PCR. TRBV1-TRBV30 forward primers paired with a C-beta reverse primer were used in the first two PCR rounds, which ran about 11 cycles each. TCRdb independently ran MiXCR on the multiplex PCR reads; one entry per CDR3 protein. The table has around 54,000 distinct CDR3 sequences, around three quarters seen once. Both RNA and DNA were isolated together from around 20-30 mg of bulk tissue that had not been sorted. The sequenced material came from liver tumor tissue from sampling region 2. Documented subset: tumor region T2, inferior pole. The receptors here all came from a man aged 40-49 years with primary liver carcinoma and hepatitis B virus infection.

This chain connects TRBV6-5 to TRBJ2-7; a possible D gene is TRBD1 (5 bases). Between the trimmed V and J ends, which lost 5 bases and 2 bases, there was a span of 22 bases. Per the germline V gene, CDR1 is MNHEY and CDR2 is SVGAGI. This CDR3 has 17 amino acids. CDR3 coding DNA: TGTGCCAGCAGTCAATCCACGGAACAGGCGCATACCTACGAGCAGTACTTC. As protein: CASSQSTEQAHTYEQYF.

As concerns this clonotype: It may be a read error: a sequence one base away is much more abundant. The chain links TRBV6-2 or TRBV6-3 to TRBJ2-1, with 7 bases fitting TRBD2. J gave up 8 bases and V 2 bases, and 9 bases lay outside the gene matches. This CDR3 has 15 amino acids. Germline CDR1 reads MNHEY; CDR2 reads SVGEGT. The CDR3 here is CASSYASGGYDEQFF. The CDR3 DNA sequence: TGTGCCAGCAGTTACGCTAGCGGAGGATACGATGAGCAGTTCTTC.

This clonotype was observed a few times. A read error may explain this, as a much larger clone is one base away. Because the CDR3 is missing its conserved closing phenylalanine or tryptophan, this is likely a read error. The DNA for the CDR3 is TGTGCTAGTGGGCCGGGTCGCGCGGGCACTGAAGCTTTCTCT. It is translated as CASGPGRAGTEAFS. The chain carries TRBV12-5 and TRBJ1-1, with D unclear. In germline, CDR1 is LGHNT, CDR2 FRNRAP. V shed 6 bases and J shed 4 bases, with 15 bases lying between them. The CDR3 has 14 residues.

To note about this clonotype: One junction end disagrees with the germline gene, perhaps due to a read error. The chain employs TRBV11-2 and TRBJ1-2, with a tentative D call TRBD1 (6 bases). The CDR3 contains 14 residues. Germline V gene sequence: CDR1 SGHAT, CDR2 FQNNGV. The CDR3: CASSERDITYGYTF. The DNA for the CDR3 is TGTGCCAGCAGTGAGAGGGACATCACCTATGGCTACACCTTT.

Notes on this clonotype: This may come from a read error, since a much larger clone is one base off. The chain couples TRBV7-8 to TRBJ1-1; the match to TRBD1 covers 7 bases. The germline V gene has CDR1 SGHVS and CDR2 FQNEAQ. This CDR3 is built from 12 residues. In DNA, the CDR3 is TGTGCCAGCGGCTTCGCAACTGGACAGGTATTCTTT. It encodes CASGFATGQVFF.

This clonotype was detected once. This clone may be a read error of a much larger clone one base away. This chain's CDR3 is CASRVGLSRWPQLF. The CDR3 DNA reads TGTGCCAGCAGGGTGGGACTGAGTCGTTGGCCCCAGCTTTTT. The chain recombines TRBV28 with TRBJ1-5; a possible D gene is TRBD1 (5 bases). The CDR3 is 14 residues long. The germline gives CDR1 MDHEN, CDR2 SYDVKM.

In regard to this clonotype: The conserved phenylalanine or tryptophan normally closing the CDR3 is absent here, so this likely arose from a read error. The V gene is TRBV11-1, the J gene TRBJ2-1; 8 bases line up with TRBD1. Looked up from germline, CDR1 is SGHAT and CDR2 is FQDESV (reference sequence). This CDR3 spans 15 amino acids. For the CDR3, the DNA is TGTACCAGCCGCCCTGGACAGGGTGACTACAATGAGCAGTTCTCC. Translating gives CTSRPGQGDYNEQFS.

With regard to this clonotype: The junction does not match germline at one end; this may be a read error. DNA of the CDR3: TGTGCCAGCAGTCCGGGACTAGGGGGAGAGGCCGGGGAGCAGTTTTTT. Translated, it gives CASSPGLGGEAGEQFF. The genes are TRBV6-4 and TRBJ2-2; 8 bases fit TRBD2. This CDR3 comprises 16 residues. Germline-derived CDR1 and CDR2 are MRHNA and SNTAGT.

Concerning this clonotype itself: Germline is not matched at one junction end, which may reflect a read error. J is TRBJ2-3 and V is TRBV6-2 or TRBV6-3, with D unclear. Germline V CDR1 and CDR2: MNHEY, SVGEGT. This CDR3 is 16 amino acids long. The CDR3 spells CTSSGTTVGYTDTQYF. CDR3 DNA sequence: TGTACCAGCAGTGGCACCACAGTGGGTTACACAGATACGCAGTATTTT.

This clonotype has a handful of counts. With a much larger clone just one base away, this may be a read error. The chain is built from TRBV28 and TRBJ2-3; D gene unclear. This CDR3 is built from 16 residues. V was pared by 5 bases and J by 2 bases, with 17 bases between. The germline V gene encodes CDR1 MDHEN and CDR2 SYDVKM. This CDR3 reads CASSISAGSITDTQYF. The CDR3 DNA reads TGTGCCAGCAGTATATCGGCAGGCTCGATCACAGATACGCAGTATTTT.

Of note for this clonotype: At one boundary the junction diverges from the germline segment, which might be a read error. The V gene is TRBV4-2, the J gene TRBJ1-5; D is uncertain. The germline gives CDR1 LGHNA, CDR2 YNFKEQ. CDR3 length: 14 amino acids. The CDR3 protein is CVSSQIETRQPQHF. Here the CDR3 DNA reads TGTGTCAGCAGTCAAATAGAGACGCGGCAGCCCCAGCATTTT.

In the case of this clonotype: Here the CDR3 omits its conserved ending phenylalanine or tryptophan, so a read error is the likely source. The V and J genes are TRBV7-8 and TRBJ2-2, with 7 bases identical to TRBD2. This CDR3 comprises 17 residues. CDR1 is SGHVS and CDR2 is FQNEAQ in the germline V gene. The CDR3 reads CASSSLASGGRGGDLFL. The CDR3, as DNA: TGTGCCAGCAGCTCCCTTGCCAGCGGAGGGAGGGGCGGGGACCTGTTTCTT.

This sequence joins TRBV28 and TRBJ2-7; D possibly corresponds to TRBD1 (5 bases). The germline V gene has CDR1 MDHEN and CDR2 SYDVKM. The CDR3 length is 16 residues. V lost 5 bases, J lost 1 base, and 18 bases lay in between. The CDR3, as DNA: TGTGCCAGCAGTCCCATAGGGGCCCCTTCGTCCTACGAGCAGTACTTC. It is translated as CASSPIGAPSSYEQYF.

Points on this clonotype: No conserved phenylalanine or tryptophan ends this CDR3, so it is likely a read error. The chain recombines TRBV5-5 with TRBJ2-2; possibly TRBD2 for D (6 bases). V was shortened by 4 bases and J by 4 bases, with 23 bases between the two germline ends. CDR3 length equals 18 residues. Germline lookup yields CDR1 SGHKS and CDR2 YYEKEE (reference sequence). The CDR3 bases are TGTGCCAGCAGCCCACTCCCTGCGGAGGGACGGTGCACCGGGGAGCTGTTTCTT. Translating it yields CASSPLPAEGRCTGELFL.

The chain uses TRBV5-1 and TRBJ2-1; D ambiguous. The CDR3 contains 15 residues. The germline V and J ends were trimmed by 4 bases and 7 bases, with 18 bases remaining between them. The germline V gene has CDR1 SGHRS and CDR2 YFSETQ. The CDR3 DNA reads as TGCGCCAGCAGCCTCTTCTGGGAAGGTATAAATGAGCAGTTCTTC. Amino acids: CASSLFWEGINEQFF.

For this clonotype: Given a much more abundant clone one base away, this may be a read error. This chain joins TRBV28 and TRBJ2-3, with D uncertain. CDR1 is MDHEN, CDR2 SYDVKM, per germline. The CDR3 is made up of 11 amino acids. Deletions cut 1 base from V and 5 bases from J, with 1 base between. The CDR3 nucleotides read TGTGCCAGCAGTTTATTAGATACGCAGTATTTT. Amino acids: CASSLLDTQYF.

Points on this clonotype: The conserved phenylalanine or tryptophan is not found at the CDR3 terminus, so this likely reflects a read error. The chain links TRBV29-1 to TRBJ2-5, with TRBD2 identical over 7 bases. V shed 8 bases, J shed 5 bases, and the junction held 11 bases outside the gene matches. The CDR3 totals 13 residues. The germline V gene encodes CDR1 SQVTM and CDR2 ANQGSEA. CDR3 nucleotide sequence: TGCAGCTTTGGTGGGAGGGCCGCGGAGACCCAGTACTCC. It translates to CSFGGRAAETQYS.

For this clonotype: One end of the junction varies from germline; a read error may be responsible. The rearrangement joins TRBV10-1 to TRBJ2-1; D is possibly TRBD1 (5 bases). Germline V CDR1 and CDR2: WNHNN, SYGVQD (reference sequence). This CDR3 region has 14 residues. The CDR3 DNA reads as TGCGCCAGCAGCGACAGAAGTTCCTACAACGAGCGGTTCTTC. Protein product: CASSDRSSYNERFF.

With respect to this clonotype: Relative to the germline gene, one junction end is altered; a read error may explain this. The chain is built from TRBV11-2 and TRBJ2-1, with 8 nucleotides matching TRBD2. CDR1 and CDR2 (germline): SGHAT, FQNNGV. The CDR3 sequence is 16 residues long. CDR3 loop: CDSSFDIGLAMGEQFF. CDR3 sequence (DNA): TGTGACAGCAGCTTTGACATCGGACTAGCCATGGGTGAGCAGTTCTTC. Filled out from reference TRBV11-2 and TRBJ2-1, the complete variable domain reads EAGVAQSPRYKIIEKRQSVAFWCNPISGHATLYWYQQILGQGPKLLIQFQNNGVVDDSQLPKDRFSAERLKGVDSTLKIQPAKLEDSAVYLCDSSFDIGLAMGEQFFGPGTRLTVL.

The rearrangement uses TRBV13 and TRBJ1-2; D is possibly TRBD1 (5 bases). Trimming took off 8 bases at V and 4 bases at J, with 23 bases between the two ends. Germline-derived CDR1 and CDR2 are PRHDT and FYEKMQ (reference sequence). This CDR3 has 16 amino acids. The CDR3 is CASGSFYRKQGYGYTF. The DNA for the CDR3 is TGTGCCAGCGGCTCTTTTTACAGGAAGCAGGGCTATGGCTACACCTTC.

This clonotype is large within its sample. J is TRBJ1-2 and V is TRBV29-1; TRBD1 agrees at 8 bases. The V gene's germline CDR1 is SQVTM and CDR2 ANQGSEA. CDR3 length: 14 amino acids. V lost 4 bases, J lost 7 bases, and 11 bases stayed unmatched. CDR3 residues: CSVARTGLDAGYTF. For the CDR3, the DNA is TGCAGCGTTGCCCGGACAGGGCTTGATGCTGGCTACACCTTC. The whole variable domain, remainder taken from reference TRBV29-1 and TRBJ1-2, is SAVISQKPSRDICQRGTSLTIQCQVDSQVTMMFWYRQQPGQSLTLIATANQGSEATYESGFVIDKFPISRPNLTFSTLTVSNMSPEDSSIYLCSVARTGLDAGYTFGSGTRLTVV.

Worth noting for this clonotype: A read error may account for a junction end that differs from germline. The rearrangement links TRBV29-1 to TRBJ2-2; 7 nucleotides line up with TRBD2. In germline, CDR1 is SQVTM, CDR2 ANQGSEA. CDR3 size: 14 residues. CDR3 sequence reads: CSVEWGGNTRELFF. Written as DNA, the CDR3 is TGCAGCGTTGAGTGGGGGGGTAACACCAGGGAGCTGTTCTTT.

The chain couples TRBV5-4 to TRBJ2-7, with a possible D match to TRBD1 (5 bases). V lost 7 bases and J lost 9, with 20 bases in between. The CDR3 extends over 13 amino acids. CDR1 and CDR2 (germline): SGHNT, YYREEE (reference sequence). The DNA for the CDR3 is TGTGCCAGCGGCTCCGTAGGGGCAGATGGGCAGTACTTC. It is translated as CASGSVGADGQYF.

On this clonotype itself: The junction does not match germline at one end; this may be a read error. V usage is TRBV6-6 and J usage is TRBJ1-1; D might be TRBD1 (5 bases). The germline CDR1 and CDR2 sequences are MNHNY and SVGAGI (reference sequence). This CDR3 contains 14 residues. The CDR3 sequence: CASSTDGAKTEVFF. CDR3 nucleotide sequence: TGTGCCAGCAGTACCGATGGGGCGAAGACTGAAGTTTTCTTT.

The chain couples TRBV7-8 to TRBJ2-5; D not certain. Trimming pared 5 bases from V and 5 bases from J, leaving 18 bases between. Germline lookup yields CDR1 SGHVS and CDR2 FQNEAQ. CDR3 length: 15 amino acids. The CDR3 loop reads CASSLNPAGRETQYF. In nucleotides, the CDR3 is TGTGCCAGCAGCCTAAACCCGGCTGGTCGGGAGACCCAGTACTTC.

The V and J genes are TRBV19 and TRBJ2-7; D ambiguous. V lost 8 bases and J lost 0, with 11 bases in between. The CDR3 consists of 13 residues. From germline, CDR1 is LNHDA and CDR2 SQIVND (reference sequence). CDR3 nucleotides: TGTGCCAGTGGGGAAGGAAGCTCCTACGAGCAGTACTTC. Its translation is CASGEGSSYEQYF.

This clonotype was detected many times. The CDR3 spells CASSFYPGELFF. For the CDR3, the DNA is TGTGCCAGCAGCTTTTATCCCGGGGAGCTGTTTTTT. This chain links TRBV5-4 with TRBJ2-2, with D hard to call. V lost 2 bases to trimming and J lost 6 bases, with 5 bases between them. Germline V lookup: CDR1 SGHNT, CDR2 YYREEE (reference sequence). The CDR3 runs 12 residues.

As concerns this clonotype: Given the absence of the conserved phenylalanine or tryptophan at the CDR3 end, a read error is likely. The chain links TRBV7-9 to TRBJ2-2; D remains unclear. Germline CDR1 and CDR2: SEHNR and FQNEAQ (reference sequence). This CDR3 contains 12 residues. CDR3 sequence: CVSSFNSGELFL. The CDR3 bases are TGTGTCAGCAGCTTTAACAGCGGGGAGCTGTTTCTT.

To note about this clonotype: A junction boundary mismatches the germline segment, possibly from a read error. V and J are TRBV10-3 and TRBJ2-1; TRBD1 might be the D (6 bases). Germline V gives CDR1 ENHRY, CDR2 SYGVKD. The CDR3 runs 16 residues. As DNA, the CDR3 is TGTGCCATCAGTGAGTTGGAAGGGCTTGGGGACAATGACCAGTTCTTC. Translation gives CAISELEGLGDNDQFF.

This clonotype was seen many times. This rearrangement joins TRBV5-5 to TRBJ2-7, with a tentative D call TRBD1 (5 bases). V lost 0 bases and J lost 7, with 11 bases in between. The germline CDR1 and CDR2 sequences are SGHKS and YYEKEE (reference sequence). The length of the CDR3 is 13 residues. The CDR3 DNA reads TGTGCCAGCAGCTTGGATATCCAGGGAGAGCAGTACTTC. Protein: CASSLDIQGEQYF.

Concerning this clonotype itself: A read error may explain this, as a much larger clone is one base away. The chain recombines TRBV2 with TRBJ1-5; maybe TRBD1 (6 bases). This CDR3 region has 15 residues. Germline V lookup: CDR1 SNHLY, CDR2 FYNNEI. CDR3 in DNA: TGTGCCAGCAGGGCTCTGGGGGGGGGCAATCTGCCCCAGCATTTT. Encoded protein: CASRALGGGNLPQHF.

On this clonotype itself: The final CDR3 position lacks the conserved phenylalanine or tryptophan, pointing to a likely read error. The V gene is TRBV5-5, the J gene TRBJ2-2, with D maybe TRBD1 (6 bases). Trimming took off 1 base at V and 7 bases at J, with 14 bases between the two ends. The germline CDR1 and CDR2 sequences are SGHKS and YYEKEE (reference sequence). This CDR3 comprises 15 residues. DNA of the CDR3: TGTGCCAGCAGCTTGTCAGGGGAACACATCGGGGAGCTGTTTCTT. Amino acid sequence: CASSLSGEHIGELFL.